A single sample is the source of the 8 T cell receptor beta chains below, sequenced in a study of T cells expressing NK-cell markers. Using the 5' RACE reads, TCRdb records one entry per CDR3 protein without DNA. This sample contains some 460,000 distinct CDR3 sequences. Sequenced input: blood T cells: a sorted CD56 or NKG2C T cell subset, CD4+ or CD8+ T cells, or bulk PBMC T cells (not recorded which). These receptors originate from a woman in her forties or fifties in good health.

The V and J genes are TRBV18 and TRBJ2-7. Germline V lookup: CDR1 KGHSH, CDR2 LQKENI. The length of the CDR3 is 14 residues. CDR3 loop: CASSQEVGGDEQYF. Looking up the rest from reference TRBV18 and TRBJ2-7 gives the full variable domain: NAGVMQNPRHLVRRRGQEARLRCSPMKGHSHVYWYRQLPEEGLKFMVYLQKENIIDESGMPKERFSAEFPKEGPSILRIQQVVRGDSAAYFCASSQEVGGDEQYFGPGTRLTVT.

This sequence joins TRBV18 and TRBJ1-1. From germline, CDR1 is KGHSH and CDR2 LQKENI. CDR3 length: 16 residues. The CDR3 sequence is CASSTTQLEGNTEAFF.

The chain links TRBV20-1 to TRBJ1-4; as DNA is missing, the TRBD1 call by TCRdb cannot be tested. The CDR3 spans 12 residues. The germline CDR1 and CDR2 sequences are DFQATT and SNEGSKA (reference sequence). The CDR3 region is CSAAGRDEKLFF.

This sequence joins TRBV12-3 or TRBV12-4 and TRBJ2-7; the TRBD1 assignment by TCRdb is unverifiable without DNA. This CDR3 is built from 15 residues. The CDR3 spells CASGSGGYAKDEQYF.

This CDR3 is CASSFGRTTYEQYF. The gene calls are TRBV5-1 and TRBJ2-7. CDR3 length: 14 residues. Germline CDR1 SGHRS, CDR2 YFSETQ.

The CDR3 loop reads CSASPRANWDTQYF. The chain combines TRBV20-1 with TRBJ2-3; checking the TCRdb D call of TRBD2 is not possible without DNA. CDR3 length equals 14 residues. CDR1 and CDR2 from the germline V gene are DFQATT and SNEGSKA (reference sequence).

The V call is TRBV3-1, the J call TRBJ2-4; TCRdb's D call, TRBD2, is unchecked because there is no DNA. The CDR3 contains 15 residues. The germline V gene encodes CDR1 LGHDT and CDR2 YNNKEL (reference sequence). The CDR3 spells CASSLSGIAKNIQYF.

The chain has TRBV20-1 and TRBJ2-3; there is no DNA to check the TCRdb D call of TRBD2. Germline values: CDR1 DFQATT, CDR2 SNEGSKA (reference sequence). This CDR3 spans 15 amino acids. The chain's CDR3 is CSAEGLAGVLSMQYF.